These 9 T cell receptor beta chains came from one sample sequenced in a study of technical replicates of blood from a handful of donors. The repertoire was sequenced with immunoSEQ multiplex PCR; TCRdb's copy has only in-frame clones and lacks some. The table shows over 85,000 clones, with approximately 95% occurring only once. Sequencing was carried out using T cells isolated from PBMCs. The receptor set was obtained from a human donor in good health.

The V gene is TRBV4-1, the J gene TRBJ1-1; 7 bases agree with TRBD1. Germline-derived CDR1 and CDR2 are MGHRA and YSYEKL. There are 15 residues in the CDR3. The V and J ends lost 5 bases and 1 base, in that order; junction bases with no gene match: 7. CDR3 sequence (DNA): TGCGCCAGCAGCTTACCGACAGGGAAGAACACTGAAGCTTTCTTT. Translation: CASSLPTGKNTEAFF.

The chain uses TRBV18 and TRBJ2-1; 9 bases align to TRBD1. The CDR3 spans 15 residues. V was pared by 1 base and J by 5 bases, with 3 bases of the junction left unmatched. Germline-derived CDR1 and CDR2 are KGHSH and LQKENI. CDR3 sequence reads: CASSPLGTGNNEQFF. The CDR3 bases are TGTGCCAGCTCACCACTAGGGACAGGGAACAATGAGCAGTTCTTC.

The chain carries TRBV5-1 and TRBJ2-7; 9 nucleotides align to TRBD1. V trimming: 3 bases; J trimming: 0 bases; junction bases outside the gene matches: 4. The CDR3 spans 15 residues. CDR1 and CDR2 from the germline V gene are SGHRS and YFSETQ. The CDR3: CASSSRDRASYEQYF. CDR3 nucleotides: TGCGCCAGCAGCTCGAGGGACAGGGCCTCCTACGAGCAGTACTTC.

The J gene is TRBJ2-1, the V gene TRBV28, with a tentative D call TRBD2 (6 bases). V was trimmed by 5 bases and J by 5 bases, leaving 16 bases between them. CDR3 length equals 15 residues. From germline, CDR1 is MDHEN and CDR2 SYDVKM. CDR3 sequence: CASSPPMVADNEQFF. In DNA, the CDR3 is TGTGCCAGCAGTCCCCCCATGGTAGCGGACAATGAGCAGTTCTTC. Full variable domain (remainder filled in from reference TRBV28 and TRBJ2-1): DVKVTQSSRYLVKRTGEKVFLECVQDMDHENMFWYRQDPGLGLRLIYFSYDVKMKEKGDIPEGYSVSREKKERFSLILESASTNQTSMYLCASSPPMVADNEQFFGPGTRLTVL.

The V and J genes are TRBV2 and TRBJ2-1; the match to TRBD2 covers 11 bases. V trimming: 5 bases; J trimming: 5 bases; junction bases outside the gene matches: 8. From germline, CDR1 is SNHLY and CDR2 FYNNEI. This CDR3 region has 16 residues. CDR3 residues: CASSLTSGSFHNEQFF. The CDR3 bases are TGTGCCAGCAGTCTTACTAGCGGGAGTTTCCACAATGAGCAGTTCTTC.

The gene calls are TRBV28 and TRBJ1-5; weak D call: TRBD1 (6 bases). The CDR3 is 16 residues long. Looked up from germline, CDR1 is MDHEN and CDR2 is SYDVKM. Trimming stripped 6 bases from V and 2 bases from J, with 17 bases between. As DNA, the CDR3 is TGTGCCAGCAGCCCAGGGACACTGATTGGCAATCAGCCCCAGCATTTT. Its protein is CASSPGTLIGNQPQHF.

The V and J genes are TRBV6-6 and TRBJ1-1, with unresolved D. The CDR3 runs 15 residues. The V gene lost 2 bases and the J gene lost 1 base, with 11 bases spanning the gap. Germline V gene sequence: CDR1 MNHNY, CDR2 SVGAGI (reference sequence). CDR3 DNA: TGTGCCAGCAGTTACGGTGAAGCCACGAACACTGAAGCTTTCTTT. Translated: CASSYGEATNTEAFF.

The rearrangement uses TRBV4-1 and TRBJ1-5, with D tentatively TRBD1 (5 bases). CDR1 and CDR2 from the germline V gene are MGHRA and YSYEKL. V gave up 1 base and J gave up 7 bases, with 14 bases separating them. The CDR3 is 15 amino acids. The CDR3 is CASSQGLTEKQPQHF. CDR3 DNA: TGCGCCAGCAGCCAAGGCCTGACAGAAAAACAGCCCCAGCATTTT.

This clone was picked up one time. The V gene is TRBV4-1, the J gene TRBJ2-1, with 9 bases that match TRBD2. Unmatched junction bases numbered 5, after V lost 2 bases and J lost 3 bases. The CDR3 loop spans 16 amino acids. Germline CDR1 MGHRA, CDR2 YSYEKL. CDR3 DNA: TGCGCCAGCAGCCAACTGGGACTAGCAAGCTACAATGAGCAGTTCTTC. Translating gives CASSQLGLASYNEQFF.